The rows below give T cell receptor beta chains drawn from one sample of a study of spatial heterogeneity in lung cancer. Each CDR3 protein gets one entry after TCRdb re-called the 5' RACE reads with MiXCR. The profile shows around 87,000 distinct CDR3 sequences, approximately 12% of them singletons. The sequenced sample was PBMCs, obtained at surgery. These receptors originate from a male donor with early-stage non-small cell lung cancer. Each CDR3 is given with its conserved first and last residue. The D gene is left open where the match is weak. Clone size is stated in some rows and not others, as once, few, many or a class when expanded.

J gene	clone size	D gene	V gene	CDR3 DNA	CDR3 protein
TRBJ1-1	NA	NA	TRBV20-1	TGCAGTGCTAGGGCTGGGGGGAGCCGCACTGAAGCTTTCTTT	CSARAGGSRTEAFF
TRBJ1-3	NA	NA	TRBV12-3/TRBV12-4	TGTGCCAGCAGTCTGGGGAACACCATATATTTT	CASSLGNTIYF
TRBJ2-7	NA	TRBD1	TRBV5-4	TGTGCCAGCAGATCGGACAGGTGGTCCTCCTACGAGCAGTACTTC	CASRSDRWSSYEQYF
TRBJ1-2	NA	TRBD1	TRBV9	TGTGCCAGCAGCGTAGGAGCAGGGGGAGACTATGGCTACACCTTC	CASSVGAGGDYGYTF
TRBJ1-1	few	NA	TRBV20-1	TGCAGTGCTAGAGGTGGCACCCACACTGAAGCTTTCTTT	CSARGGTHTEAFF
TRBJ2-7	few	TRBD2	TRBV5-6	TGTGCCAGCAGCTTGGCCAGGTCTAGCGGGAGGTTTCAGTACTTC	CASSLARSSGRFQYF
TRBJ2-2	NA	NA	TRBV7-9	TGTGCCAGCAGGGGGCGAGGCGGCGGGTACACCGGGGAGCTGTTTTTT	CASRGRGGGYTGELFF
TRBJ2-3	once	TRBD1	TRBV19	TGTGCCAGTAGTCTGACGACAGGGGGGAGGCCAGATACGCAGTATTTT	CASSLTTGGRPDTQYF
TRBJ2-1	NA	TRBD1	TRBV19	TGTGCCAGTAGTATTAGGGACAGTTACTCCTACAATGAGCAGTTCTTC	CASSIRDSYSYNEQFF
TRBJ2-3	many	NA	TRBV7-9	TGTGCCAGCAGTCAAGGCACAGATACGCAGTATTTT	CASSQGTDTQYF
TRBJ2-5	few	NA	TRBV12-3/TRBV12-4	TGTGCCAGCAGCGAAAGGGACACTCTAAGGGACCAGTACTTC	CASSERDTLRDQYF
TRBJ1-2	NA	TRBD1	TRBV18	TGTGCCAGCTCACCGGGGGACAGGGCCTATGGCTACACCTTC	CASSPGDRAYGYTF
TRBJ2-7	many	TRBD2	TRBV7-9	TGTGCCAGCACCACCGGGGGGGCCCACTCCTACGAGCAGTACTTC	CASTTGGAHSYEQYF
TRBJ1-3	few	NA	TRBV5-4	TGTGCCAGCAGCTTGGAGGGGACGGTCTCTGGAAACACCATATATTTT	CASSLEGTVSGNTIYF
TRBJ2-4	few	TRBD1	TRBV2	TGTGCCAGCAGACTCGGGACAGGGCTTTTGGAAAACATTCAGTACTTC	CASRLGTGLLENIQYF
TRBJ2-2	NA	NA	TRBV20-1	TGCAGTGCTAGCTCCAGCGGGACATTGGGCACCGGGGAGCTGTTTTTT	CSASSSGTLGTGELFF